Following are 10 T cell receptor beta chains from one sample sequenced in a study of cytomegalovirus exposure and HLA in healthy donors. PCR primers comprised 60 Vbeta and 13 Jbeta primers. The table came from immunoSEQ multiplex PCR; TCRdb's copy has only in-frame clones and leaves some out. This sample's table has 150,000 to 200,000 clones. Sequencing used PBMCs. The origin of the receptors is a woman between 18 and 30 years old in good health and CMV-seropositive.

The J gene is TRBJ2-2, the V gene TRBV19, with 12 bases identical to TRBD2. The junction had 4 bases not matched to a gene; V was cut back by 4 bases and J by 4 bases. The CDR3 spans 16 residues. CDR1 and CDR2 (germline): LNHDA, SQIVND (reference sequence). The DNA of the CDR3 is TGTGCCAGTAGTAAGGGACTAGCGGGTATCACCGGGGAGCTGTTTTTT. Its protein is CASSKGLAGITGELFF.

The chain joins TRBV6-6 to TRBJ1-2; no clear D. Trimming removed 6 bases from V and 4 bases from J, with 9 bases in between. This CDR3 has 12 residues. The germline CDR1 and CDR2 sequences are MNHNY and SVGAGI (reference sequence). The CDR3 loop is CASSQAGYGYTF. The CDR3 DNA sequence: TGTGCCAGCAGCCAGGCCGGCTATGGCTACACCTTC.

This chain joins TRBV2 and TRBJ2-7, with 7 bases lining up with TRBD2. CDR1 is SNHLY, CDR2 FYNNEI, per germline. The trim removed 4 bases at V and 6 bases at J, leaving 6 bases unmatched. The CDR3 consists of 13 residues. CDR3 DNA: TGTGCCAGCAGTGGGACTAGTTCTAGCGAGCAGTACTTC. Translated, it gives CASSGTSSSEQYF.

The rearrangement uses TRBV5-1 and TRBJ2-7, with TRBD2 identical over 9 bases. The CDR3 consists of 13 residues. Germline loops: CDR1 SGHRS, CDR2 YFSETQ. Germline trimming cut 0 bases from V and 7 bases from J; bases unmatched to any gene: 2. The CDR3 sequence: CASSLGLAGEQYF. As DNA, the CDR3 is TGCGCCAGCAGCTTGGGGCTAGCGGGAGAGCAGTACTTC.

The chain employs TRBV11-3 and TRBJ1-1; the D is unclear. The V gene lost 5 bases and the J gene lost 0 bases, with 7 bases spanning the gap. Germline V lookup: CDR1 SGHNT, CDR2 YENEEA. CDR3 length equals 13 residues. The CDR3 is CASSRTLNTEAFF. CDR3 nucleotides: TGTGCCAGCAGCCGAACATTGAACACTGAAGCTTTCTTT.

J is TRBJ1-1 and V is TRBV7-3; D is possibly TRBD1 (6 bases). V was pared by 5 bases and J by 2 bases, with 15 bases between. The germline V gene encodes CDR1 SGHTA and CDR2 FQGTGA. CDR3 length: 15 residues. The CDR3 here is CASSALGGRNTEAFF. The CDR3 DNA reads as TGTGCCAGCAGCGCCCTCGGGGGGCGAAACACTGAAGCTTTCTTT.

In DNA, the CDR3 is TGCGCCAGCAGCCTAAGCGGGACAACACGGGGGTACACCTTC. This gives the protein CASSLSGTTRGYTF. The chain carries TRBV4-1 and TRBJ1-2; TRBD1 might be the D (6 bases). CDR1 MGHRA and CDR2 YSYEKL come from the germline V gene. Trimming shortened V by 4 bases and J by 11 bases, and 20 bases separated the two germline ends. This CDR3 spans 14 amino acids.

J is TRBJ1-5 and V is TRBV30; D unclear. Trimming removed 0 bases from V and 7 bases from J, with 10 bases in between. Germline V gives CDR1 GTSNPN, CDR2 SVGIG (reference sequence). The CDR3 has 13 amino acids. CDR3 DNA sequence: TGTGCCTGGAGTGTAGGGAGGGAGCAGCCCCAGCATTTT. Translation gives CAWSVGREQPQHF.

J is TRBJ2-7 and V is TRBV5-5; TRBD1 matches 8 bases. Germline-derived CDR1 and CDR2 are SGHKS and YYEKEE (reference sequence). The CDR3 extends over 14 amino acids. V gave up 5 bases and J gave up 4 bases; unmatched junction bases: 8. The CDR3 DNA sequence: TGTGCCAGCAGTTTAAGGGACAGGTTTTACGAGCAGTACTTC. This encodes CASSLRDRFYEQYF.

Here the CDR3 reads CASSPRWDLNTEAFF. CDR3 bases: TGTGCCAGCAGCCCAAGGTGGGACTTGAACACTGAAGCTTTCTTT. This chain links TRBV6-5 with TRBJ1-1, with D possibly matching TRBD1 (5 bases). The CDR3 is 15 residues long. V dropped 6 bases and J dropped 0 bases, with 14 bases sitting between them. Germline CDR1 is MNHEY and CDR2 is SVGAGI.